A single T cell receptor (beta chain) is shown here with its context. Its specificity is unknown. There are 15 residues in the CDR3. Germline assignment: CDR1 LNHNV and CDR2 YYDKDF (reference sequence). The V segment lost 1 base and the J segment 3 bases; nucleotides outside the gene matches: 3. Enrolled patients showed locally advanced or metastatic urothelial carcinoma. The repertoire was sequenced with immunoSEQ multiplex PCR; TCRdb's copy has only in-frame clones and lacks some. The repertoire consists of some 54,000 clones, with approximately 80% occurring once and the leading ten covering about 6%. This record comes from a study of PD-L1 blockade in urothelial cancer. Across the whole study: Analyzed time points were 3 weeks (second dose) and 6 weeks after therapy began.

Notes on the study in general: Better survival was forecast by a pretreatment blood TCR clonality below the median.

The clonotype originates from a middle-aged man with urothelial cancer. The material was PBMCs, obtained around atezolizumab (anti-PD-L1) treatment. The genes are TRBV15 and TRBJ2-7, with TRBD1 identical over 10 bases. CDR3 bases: TGTGCCACCAGCAGAGCGGGACAGGGGATCTACGAGCAGTACTTC. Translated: CATSRAGQGIYEQYF.